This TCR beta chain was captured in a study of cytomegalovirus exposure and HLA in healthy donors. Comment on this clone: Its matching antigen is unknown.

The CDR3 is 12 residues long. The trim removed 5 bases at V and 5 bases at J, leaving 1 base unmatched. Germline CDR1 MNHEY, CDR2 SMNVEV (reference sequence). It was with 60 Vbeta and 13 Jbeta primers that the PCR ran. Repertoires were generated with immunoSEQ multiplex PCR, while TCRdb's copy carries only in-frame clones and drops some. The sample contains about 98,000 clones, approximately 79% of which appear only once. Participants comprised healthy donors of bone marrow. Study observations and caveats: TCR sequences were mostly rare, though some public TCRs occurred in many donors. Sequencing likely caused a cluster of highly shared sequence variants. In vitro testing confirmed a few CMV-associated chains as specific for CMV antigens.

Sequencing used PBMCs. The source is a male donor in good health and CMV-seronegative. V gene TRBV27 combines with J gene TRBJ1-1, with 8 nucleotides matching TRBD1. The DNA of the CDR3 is TGTGCCAGCAGTCGACAGGGGACTGAAGCTTTCTTT. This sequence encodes CASSRQGTEAFF.